This T cell receptor (beta chain) was identified during a study of PD-1 blockade in classical Hodgkin lymphoma. Details on this clone: No antigen is known for it.

Clones were read by immunoSEQ multiplex PCR, and TCRdb kept only the in-frame ones, dropping some. The profile shows tens of thousands of clones, about three quarters of them singletons. Every one of the patients relapsed after autologous stem cell transplantation (brentuximab vedotin exposure was variable). Overall study results and limits: Compared with healthy donors, newly diagnosed patients reportedly showed lower baseline TCR diversity. Complete responders matched newly diagnosed patients in baseline diversity. Why the repertoires differ is still unclear, perhaps disease activity or prior therapy. Only CD4+ TCR diversity, not CD8+, had risen significantly by C4D1.

V was cut by 1 base and J by 7 bases, with 5 bases left in between. The CDR3 length is 12 residues. In germline, CDR1 is MNHNS, CDR2 SASEGT. The specimen was peripheral blood mononuclear cells (PBMCs), collected at baseline. The chain uses TRBV6-1 and TRBJ1-3; no clear D. This sequence was found in a human donor with classical Hodgkin lymphoma. Here the CDR3 reads CASSEGWNTIYF. CDR3 coding DNA: TGTGCCAGCAGTGAAGGGTGGAACACCATATATTTT.